The next 22 T cell receptor beta chains were all read from a single sample in a study of blood T cell repertoires in COVID-19. Clones were read by immunoSEQ multiplex PCR, and TCRdb kept only the in-frame ones, dropping some. The sample yields a few hundred thousand clones, around four fifths seen once. The sequenced sample consisted of PBMCs or T cells enriched from blood (not recorded which). The receptors shown here come from a woman aged 45-60 years who had recovered from COVID-19.

The chain is built from TRBV4-1 and TRBJ1-6; D remains ambiguous. Trimming removed 0 bases at V and 4 bases at J, with 7 bases between. This CDR3 comprises 15 residues. Per germline, CDR1 MGHRA and CDR2 YSYEKL. The CDR3 loop reads CASSQDTRYNSPLHF. CDR3 DNA: TGCGCCAGCAGCCAAGACACTAGGTATAATTCACCCCTCCACTTT.

The chain carries TRBV27 and TRBJ1-6, with TRBD1 as a possible D gene (5 bases). Trimming took off 7 bases at V and 4 bases at J, with 17 bases between the two ends. This CDR3 comprises 16 residues. Germline V gives CDR1 MNHEY, CDR2 SMNVEV (reference sequence). Written as DNA, the CDR3 is TGTGCCAGCACTCGTCGGGGGGAGCTGTATAATTCACCCCTCCACTTT. It codes for CASTRRGELYNSPLHF.

The chain uses TRBV2 and TRBJ1-2, with TRBD1 as a possible D gene (5 bases). The V end was cut by 1 base, the J end by 3 bases, with 6 bases between. The CDR3 is made up of 13 amino acids. Germline V gene sequence: CDR1 SNHLY, CDR2 FYNNEI. For the CDR3, the DNA is TGTGCCAGCAGTGAAGGCAGGGACTATGGCTACACCTTC. Translating it yields CASSEGRDYGYTF.

V usage is TRBV19 and J usage is TRBJ2-5; D may be TRBD1 (6 bases). CDR1 is LNHDA, CDR2 SQIVND, per germline (reference sequence). This CDR3 comprises 17 residues. Between the trimmed V and J ends, which lost 5 bases and 5 bases, there was a span of 24 bases. CDR3 sequence reads: CASSPRPTGERWETQYF. The CDR3 nucleotides are TGTGCCAGTAGTCCAAGGCCGACAGGAGAAAGGTGGGAGACCCAGTACTTC. The variable domain in full, with the rest retrieved from reference TRBV19 and TRBJ2-5, is DGGITQSPKYLFRKEGQNVTLSCEQNLNHDAMYWYRQDPGQGLRLIYYSQIVNDFQKGDIAEGYSVSREKKESFPLTVTSAQKNPTAFYLCASSPRPTGERWETQYFGPGTRLLVL.

The chain couples TRBV7-9 to TRBJ2-5; 9 nucleotides agree with TRBD1. The CDR3 spans 16 residues. Germline V lookup: CDR1 SEHNR, CDR2 FQNEAQ (reference sequence). Unmatched junction bases numbered 9, after V lost 3 bases and J lost 4 bases. CDR3 nucleotides: TGTGCCAGCAGCTTGCCGGGACAGGGTGCCGTAGAGACCCAGTACTTC. This encodes CASSLPGQGAVETQYF.

The chain uses TRBV29-1 and TRBJ1-2, with 7 bases matching TRBD1. There are 13 residues in the CDR3. Germline assignment: CDR1 SQVTM and CDR2 ANQGSEA. J lost 3 bases, V lost 3 bases, and 4 bases had no gene match. CDR3 protein: CSVDHRGDYGYTF. In DNA form, the CDR3 reads TGCAGCGTTGATCACAGGGGTGACTATGGCTACACCTTC. Full variable domain (outside the CDR3, taken from reference TRBV29-1 and TRBJ1-2): SAVISQKPSRDICQRGTSLTIQCQVDSQVTMMFWYRQQPGQSLTLIATANQGSEATYESGFVIDKFPISRPNLTFSTLTVSNMSPEDSSIYLCSVDHRGDYGYTFGSGTRLTVV.

CDR3 sequence reads: CASSFSLLTSSYEQYF. The CDR3 DNA follows: TGTGCCAGCAGCTTTTCCCTCCTGACTAGCTCCTACGAGCAGTACTTC. This rearrangement joins TRBV5-6 to TRBJ2-7; a possible D gene is TRBD2 (6 bases). V dropped 2 bases and J dropped 0 bases, with 15 bases sitting between them. Per the germline V gene, CDR1 is SGHDT and CDR2 is YYEEEE. The CDR3 consists of 16 residues.

The chain carries TRBV19 and TRBJ1-5; the D gene is possibly TRBD1 (5 bases). Trimming shortened V by 7 bases and J by 4 bases, and 17 bases separated the two germline ends. Per the germline V gene, CDR1 is LNHDA and CDR2 is SQIVND (reference sequence). This CDR3 is built from 15 residues. CDR3 amino acids: CASNEGGVRNQPQHF. In DNA form, the CDR3 reads TGTGCCAGTAATGAGGGAGGGGTTAGGAATCAGCCCCAGCATTTT.

The V and J genes are TRBV5-1 and TRBJ2-5; 8 positions match TRBD2. CDR1 SGHRS and CDR2 YFSETQ come from the germline V gene. V shed 4 bases and J 4 bases; nucleotides not matched to a gene: 12. The CDR3 is made up of 16 amino acids. The CDR3 bases are TGCGCCAGCAGCCCATTAGTAGCGGGGTGGACAGAGACCCAGTACTTC. Its protein product is CASSPLVAGWTETQYF. Using reference TRBV5-1 and TRBJ2-5 for the parts outside the CDR3, the full variable domain is KAGVTQTPRYLIKTRGQQVTLSCSPISGHRSVSWYQQTPGQGLQFLFEYFSETQRNKGNFPGRFSGRQFSNSRSEMNVSTLELGDSALYLCASSPLVAGWTETQYFGPGTRLLVL.

This sequence joins TRBV19 and TRBJ1-3; no firm D call. Trimming left V 5 bases short and J 0 bases short, with 11 bases between. The CDR3 sequence is 15 residues long. Germline assignment: CDR1 LNHDA and CDR2 SQIVND (reference sequence). The CDR3 region is CASSQQTTSGNTIYF. CDR3 nucleotides: TGTGCCAGTAGTCAACAGACCACCTCTGGAAACACCATATATTTT.

The chain uses TRBV19 and TRBJ2-3; 9 bases line up with TRBD2. Germline V lookup: CDR1 LNHDA, CDR2 SQIVND (reference sequence). The trim removed 9 bases at V and 7 bases at J, leaving 11 bases unmatched. CDR3 length equals 14 residues. Written as DNA, the CDR3 is TGTGCCAGCCGAGCGGGAGGATCCTTTCATACGCAGTATTTT. Encoded protein: CASRAGGSFHTQYF.

CDR3 sequence: CAWSRGESNYGYTF. In DNA, the CDR3 is TGTGCCTGGAGTCGCGGGGAATCGAACTATGGCTACACCTTC. The V and J genes are TRBV30 and TRBJ1-2; D not certain. The CDR3 has 14 amino acids. CDR1 is GTSNPN, CDR2 SVGIG, per germline (reference sequence). V was shortened by 2 bases and J by 2 bases, with 12 bases between the two germline ends.

The V call is TRBV27, the J call TRBJ2-3; 8 bases are a match to TRBD2. Germline CDR1 MNHEY, CDR2 SMNVEV (reference sequence). This CDR3 has 19 amino acids. V trimming: 3 bases; J trimming: 1 base; junction bases outside the gene matches: 15. The CDR3 loop is CASSFSIRLAGGRTDTQYF. CDR3 nucleotides: TGTGCCAGCAGTTTTTCTATTCGGTTGGCGGGGGGCCGCACAGATACGCAGTATTTT.

The chain combines TRBV27 with TRBJ2-7; TRBD1 might be the D (5 bases). V lost 3 bases to trimming and J lost 3 bases, with 6 bases between them. This CDR3 comprises 12 residues. CDR1 MNHEY and CDR2 SMNVEV come from the germline V gene (reference sequence). CDR3 DNA: TGTGCCAGCAGTTTCCAGGGCTACGAGCAGTACTTC. Protein sequence: CASSFQGYEQYF.

This chain uses TRBV4-2 with TRBJ2-1; 11 bases fit TRBD2. The CDR3 runs to 15 residues. Germline lookup yields CDR1 LGHNA and CDR2 YNFKEQ. Losses at the gene ends were 4 bases for V and 5 bases for J; bases not matched to a gene: 4. The CDR3 DNA reads TGTGCCAGCAGCCGAAGACTAGCGGGACACAATGAGCAGTTCTTC. This encodes CASSRRLAGHNEQFF.

The chain recombines TRBV27 with TRBJ1-3; possible D gene TRBD1, 5 bases. The germline CDR1 and CDR2 sequences are MNHEY and SMNVEV (reference sequence). The CDR3 sequence is 20 residues long. Trimming removed 2 bases from V and 0 bases from J, with 23 bases in between. Here the CDR3 DNA reads TGTGCCAGCAGTTTACGGCCCCCAGGGTTTGTATCGTTCTCTGGAAACACCATATATTTT. It codes for CASSLRPPGFVSFSGNTIYF.

This clone was detected once. The V and J genes are TRBV5-1 and TRBJ2-3; D not resolved. The CDR3 length is 15 residues. Germline V CDR1 and CDR2: SGHRS, YFSETQ. V shed 4 bases and J shed 2 bases, with 14 bases lying between them. CDR3 sequence reads: CASSIGGWFTDTQYF. The CDR3 region has the DNA TGCGCCAGCAGCATAGGCGGCTGGTTCACAGATACGCAGTATTTT. The full variable domain, completed using reference TRBV5-1 and TRBJ2-3, is KAGVTQTPRYLIKTRGQQVTLSCSPISGHRSVSWYQQTPGQGLQFLFEYFSETQRNKGNFPGRFSGRQFSNSRSEMNVSTLELGDSALYLCASSIGGWFTDTQYFGPGTRLTVL.

The CDR3 protein is CASSLRGAGGLNEQFF. The CDR3 nucleotides read TGTGCCAGCAGCCTGAGGGGAGCGGGGGGCCTCAATGAGCAGTTCTTC. This chain connects TRBV11-3 to TRBJ2-1; 9 nucleotides align to TRBD2. Germline V lookup: CDR1 SGHNT, CDR2 YENEEA. The CDR3 extends over 16 amino acids. V dropped 5 bases and J dropped 6; count of bases not matched to a gene: 11.

The chain carries TRBV30 and TRBJ2-7; 7 nucleotides line up with TRBD1. There are 11 residues in the CDR3. V gave up 8 bases and J gave up 5 bases; unmatched junction bases: 6. The germline CDR1 and CDR2 sequences are GTSNPN and SVGIG (reference sequence). CDR3 loop: CAGTTGNEQYF. In nucleotides, the CDR3 is TGTGCCGGGACGACAGGGAACGAGCAGTACTTC.

The rearrangement links TRBV7-3 to TRBJ1-1; D is unclear. Between the trimmed V and J ends, which lost 0 bases and 5 bases, there was a span of 7 bases. The CDR3 runs 13 residues. Germline lookup yields CDR1 SGHTA and CDR2 FQGTGA. CDR3 sequence (DNA): TGTGCCAGCAGCTTAACGGCAGGTACTGAAGCTTTCTTT. Residues: CASSLTAGTEAFF.

This sequence joins TRBV6-5 and TRBJ1-1; TRBD1 is a possible D gene (6 bases). CDR3 size: 13 residues. Trimming cost V 8 bases and J 7 bases, with 17 bases left between them. Germline assignment: CDR1 MNHEY and CDR2 SVGAGI. The CDR3 loop reads CASALQGRDEAFF. In nucleotides, the CDR3 is TGTGCCAGCGCTCTCCAGGGGAGGGATGAAGCTTTCTTT.

The gene calls are TRBV5-1 and TRBJ2-7; 9 positions match TRBD1. The CDR3 consists of 14 residues. CDR1 and CDR2 (germline): SGHRS, YFSETQ. Germline trimming cut 8 bases from V and 3 bases from J; bases unmatched to any gene: 9. The CDR3 here is CASTDKTGGYEQYF. CDR3 in DNA: TGCGCCAGTACCGATAAGACAGGGGGCTACGAGCAGTACTTC.